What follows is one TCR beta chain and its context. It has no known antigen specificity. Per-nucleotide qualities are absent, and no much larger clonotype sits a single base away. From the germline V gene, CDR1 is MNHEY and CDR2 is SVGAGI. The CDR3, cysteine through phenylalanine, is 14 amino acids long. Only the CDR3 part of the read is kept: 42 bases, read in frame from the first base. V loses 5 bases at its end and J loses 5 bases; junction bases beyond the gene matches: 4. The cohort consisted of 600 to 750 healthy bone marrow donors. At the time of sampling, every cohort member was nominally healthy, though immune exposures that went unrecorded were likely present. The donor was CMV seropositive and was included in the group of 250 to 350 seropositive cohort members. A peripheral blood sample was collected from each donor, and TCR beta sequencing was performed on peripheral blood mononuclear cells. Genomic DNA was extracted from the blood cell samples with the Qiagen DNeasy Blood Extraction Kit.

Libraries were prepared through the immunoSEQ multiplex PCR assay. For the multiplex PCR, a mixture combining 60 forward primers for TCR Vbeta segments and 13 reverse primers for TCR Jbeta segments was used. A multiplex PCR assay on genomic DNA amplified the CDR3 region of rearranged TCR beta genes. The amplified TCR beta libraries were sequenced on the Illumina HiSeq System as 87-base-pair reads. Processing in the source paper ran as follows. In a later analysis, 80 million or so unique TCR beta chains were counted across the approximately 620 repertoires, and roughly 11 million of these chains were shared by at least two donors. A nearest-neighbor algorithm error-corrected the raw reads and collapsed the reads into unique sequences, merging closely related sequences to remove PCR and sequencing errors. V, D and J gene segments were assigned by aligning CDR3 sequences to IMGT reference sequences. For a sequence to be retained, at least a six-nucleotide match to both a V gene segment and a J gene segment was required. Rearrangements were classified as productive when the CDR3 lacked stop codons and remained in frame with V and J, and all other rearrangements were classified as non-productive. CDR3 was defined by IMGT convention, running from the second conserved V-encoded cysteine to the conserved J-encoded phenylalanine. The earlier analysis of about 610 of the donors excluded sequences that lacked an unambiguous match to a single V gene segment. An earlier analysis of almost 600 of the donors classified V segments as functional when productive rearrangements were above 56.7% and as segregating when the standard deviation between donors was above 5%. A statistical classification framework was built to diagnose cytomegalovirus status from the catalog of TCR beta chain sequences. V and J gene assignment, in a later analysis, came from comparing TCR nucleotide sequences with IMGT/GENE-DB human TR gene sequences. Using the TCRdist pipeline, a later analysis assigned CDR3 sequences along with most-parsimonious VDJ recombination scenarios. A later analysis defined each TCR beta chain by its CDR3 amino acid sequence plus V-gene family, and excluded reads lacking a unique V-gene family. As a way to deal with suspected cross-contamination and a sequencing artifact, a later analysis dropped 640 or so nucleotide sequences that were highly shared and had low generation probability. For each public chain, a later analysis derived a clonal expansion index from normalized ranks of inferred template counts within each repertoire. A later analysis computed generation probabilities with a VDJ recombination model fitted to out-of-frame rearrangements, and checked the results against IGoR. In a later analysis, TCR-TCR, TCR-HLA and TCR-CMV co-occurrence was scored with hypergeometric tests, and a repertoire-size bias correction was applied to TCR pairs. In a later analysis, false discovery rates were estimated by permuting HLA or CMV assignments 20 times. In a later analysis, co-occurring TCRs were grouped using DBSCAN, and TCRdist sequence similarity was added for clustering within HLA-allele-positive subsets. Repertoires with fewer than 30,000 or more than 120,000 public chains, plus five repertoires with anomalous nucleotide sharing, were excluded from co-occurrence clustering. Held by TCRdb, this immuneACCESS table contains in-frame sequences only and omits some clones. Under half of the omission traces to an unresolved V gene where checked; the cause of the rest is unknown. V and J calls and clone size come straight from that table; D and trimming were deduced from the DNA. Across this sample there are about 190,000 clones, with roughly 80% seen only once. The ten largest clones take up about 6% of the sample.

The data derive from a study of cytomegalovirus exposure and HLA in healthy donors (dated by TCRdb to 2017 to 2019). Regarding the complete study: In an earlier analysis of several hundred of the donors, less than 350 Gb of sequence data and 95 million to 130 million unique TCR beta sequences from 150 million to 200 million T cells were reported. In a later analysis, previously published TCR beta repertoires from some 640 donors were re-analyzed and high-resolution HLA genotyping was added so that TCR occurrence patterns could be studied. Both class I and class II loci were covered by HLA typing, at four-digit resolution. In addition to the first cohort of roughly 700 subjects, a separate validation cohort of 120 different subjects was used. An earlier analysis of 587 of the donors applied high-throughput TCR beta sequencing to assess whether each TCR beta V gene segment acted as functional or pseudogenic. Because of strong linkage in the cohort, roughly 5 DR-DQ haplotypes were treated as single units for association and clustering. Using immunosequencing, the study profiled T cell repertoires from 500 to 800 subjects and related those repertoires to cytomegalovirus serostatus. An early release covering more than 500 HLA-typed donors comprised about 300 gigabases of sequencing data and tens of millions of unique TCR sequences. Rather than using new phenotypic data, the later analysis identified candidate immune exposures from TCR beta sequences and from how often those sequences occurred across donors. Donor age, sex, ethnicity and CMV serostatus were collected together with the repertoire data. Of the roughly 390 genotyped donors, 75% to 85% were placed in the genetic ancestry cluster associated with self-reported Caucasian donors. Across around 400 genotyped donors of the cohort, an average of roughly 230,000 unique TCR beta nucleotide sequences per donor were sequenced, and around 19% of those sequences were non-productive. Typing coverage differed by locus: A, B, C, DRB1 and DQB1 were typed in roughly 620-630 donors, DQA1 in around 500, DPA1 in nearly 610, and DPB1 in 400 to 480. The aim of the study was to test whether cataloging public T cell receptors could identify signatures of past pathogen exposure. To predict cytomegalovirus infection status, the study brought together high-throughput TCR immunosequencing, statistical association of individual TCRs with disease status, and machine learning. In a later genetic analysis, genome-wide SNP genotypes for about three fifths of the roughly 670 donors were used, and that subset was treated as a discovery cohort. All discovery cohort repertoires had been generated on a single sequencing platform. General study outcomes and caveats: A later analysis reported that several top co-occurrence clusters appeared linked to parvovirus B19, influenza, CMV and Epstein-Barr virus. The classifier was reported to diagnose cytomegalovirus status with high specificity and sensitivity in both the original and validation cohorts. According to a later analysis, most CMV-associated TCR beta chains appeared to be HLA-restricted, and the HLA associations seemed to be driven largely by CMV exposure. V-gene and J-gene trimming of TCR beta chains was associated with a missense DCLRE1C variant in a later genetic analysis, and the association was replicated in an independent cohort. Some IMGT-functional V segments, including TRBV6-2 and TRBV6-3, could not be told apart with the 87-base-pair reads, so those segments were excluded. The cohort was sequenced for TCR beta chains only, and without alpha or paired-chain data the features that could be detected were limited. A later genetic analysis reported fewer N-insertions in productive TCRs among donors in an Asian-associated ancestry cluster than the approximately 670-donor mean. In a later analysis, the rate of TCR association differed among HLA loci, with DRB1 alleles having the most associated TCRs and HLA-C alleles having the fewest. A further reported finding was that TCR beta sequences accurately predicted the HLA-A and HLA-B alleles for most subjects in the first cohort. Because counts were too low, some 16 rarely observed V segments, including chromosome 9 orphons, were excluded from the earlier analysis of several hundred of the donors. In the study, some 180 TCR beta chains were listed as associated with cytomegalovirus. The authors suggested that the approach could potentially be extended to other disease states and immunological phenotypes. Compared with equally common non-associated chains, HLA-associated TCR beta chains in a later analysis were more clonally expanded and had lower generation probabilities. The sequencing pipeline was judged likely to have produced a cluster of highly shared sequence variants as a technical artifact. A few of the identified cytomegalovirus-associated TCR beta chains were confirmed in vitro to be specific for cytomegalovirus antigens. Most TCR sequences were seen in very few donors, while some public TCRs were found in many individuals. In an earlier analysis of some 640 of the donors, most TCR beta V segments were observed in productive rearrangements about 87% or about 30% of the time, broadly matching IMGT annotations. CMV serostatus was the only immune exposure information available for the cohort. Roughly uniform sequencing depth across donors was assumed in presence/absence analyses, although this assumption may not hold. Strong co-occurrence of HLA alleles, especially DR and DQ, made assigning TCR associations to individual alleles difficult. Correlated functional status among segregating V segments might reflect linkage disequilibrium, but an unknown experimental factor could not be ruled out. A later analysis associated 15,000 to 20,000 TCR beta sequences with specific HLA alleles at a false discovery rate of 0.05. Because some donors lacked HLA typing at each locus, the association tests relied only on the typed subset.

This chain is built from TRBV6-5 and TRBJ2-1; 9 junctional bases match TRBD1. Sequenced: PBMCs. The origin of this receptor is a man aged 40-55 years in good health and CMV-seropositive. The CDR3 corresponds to CASSLRTGDNEQFF. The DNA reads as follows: TGTGCCAGCAGTCTCCGGACAGGGGACAATGAGCAGTTCTTC.